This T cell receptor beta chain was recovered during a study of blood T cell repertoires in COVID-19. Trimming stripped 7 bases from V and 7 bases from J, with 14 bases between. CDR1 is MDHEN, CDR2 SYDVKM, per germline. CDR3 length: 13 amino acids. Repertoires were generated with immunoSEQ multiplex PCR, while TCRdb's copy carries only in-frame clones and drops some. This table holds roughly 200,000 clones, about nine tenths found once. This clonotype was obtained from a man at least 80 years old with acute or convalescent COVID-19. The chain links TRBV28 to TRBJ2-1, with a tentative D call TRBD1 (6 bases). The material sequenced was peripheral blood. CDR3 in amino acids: CASIGQGSNEQFF. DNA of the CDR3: TGTGCCAGCATTGGGCAGGGGTCTAATGAGCAGTTCTTC.